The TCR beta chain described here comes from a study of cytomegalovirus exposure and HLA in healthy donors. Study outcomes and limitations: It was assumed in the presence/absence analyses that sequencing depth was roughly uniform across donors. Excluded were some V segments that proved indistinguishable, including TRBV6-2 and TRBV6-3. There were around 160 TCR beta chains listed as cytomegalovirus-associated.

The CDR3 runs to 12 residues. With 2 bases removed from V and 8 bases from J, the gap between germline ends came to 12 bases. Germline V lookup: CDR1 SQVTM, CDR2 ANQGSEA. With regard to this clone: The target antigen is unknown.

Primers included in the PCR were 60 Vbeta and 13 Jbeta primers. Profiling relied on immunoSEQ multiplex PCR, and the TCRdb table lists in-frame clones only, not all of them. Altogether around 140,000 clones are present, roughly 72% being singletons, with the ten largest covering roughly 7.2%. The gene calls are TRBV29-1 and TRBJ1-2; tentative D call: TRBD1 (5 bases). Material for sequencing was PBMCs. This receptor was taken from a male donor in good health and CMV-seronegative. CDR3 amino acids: CSVEFWGQGYTF. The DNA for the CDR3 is TGCAGCGTTGAATTCTGGGGCCAAGGCTACACCTTC.